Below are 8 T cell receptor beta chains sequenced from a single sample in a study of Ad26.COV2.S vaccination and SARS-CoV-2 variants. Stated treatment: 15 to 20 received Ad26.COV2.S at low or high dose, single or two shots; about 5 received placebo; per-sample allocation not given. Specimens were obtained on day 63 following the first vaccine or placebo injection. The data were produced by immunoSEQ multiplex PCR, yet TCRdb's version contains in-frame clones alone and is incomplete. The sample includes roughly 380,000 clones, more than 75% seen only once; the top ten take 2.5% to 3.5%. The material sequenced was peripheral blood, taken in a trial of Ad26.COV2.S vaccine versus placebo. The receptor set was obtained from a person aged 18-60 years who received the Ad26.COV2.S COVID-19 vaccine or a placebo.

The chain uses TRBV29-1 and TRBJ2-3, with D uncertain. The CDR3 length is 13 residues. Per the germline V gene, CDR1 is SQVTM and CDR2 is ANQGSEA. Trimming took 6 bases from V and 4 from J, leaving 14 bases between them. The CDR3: CSVANLLSDTQYF. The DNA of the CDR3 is TGCAGCGTCGCCAACCTCCTATCAGATACGCAGTATTTT.

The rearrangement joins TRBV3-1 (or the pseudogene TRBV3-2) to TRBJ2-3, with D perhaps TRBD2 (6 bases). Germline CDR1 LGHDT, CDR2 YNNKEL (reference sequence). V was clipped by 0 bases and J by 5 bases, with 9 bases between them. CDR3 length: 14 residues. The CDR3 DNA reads TGTGCCAGCAGCCAAGATCTGGGAGGAGATACGCAGTATTTT. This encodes CASSQDLGGDTQYF.

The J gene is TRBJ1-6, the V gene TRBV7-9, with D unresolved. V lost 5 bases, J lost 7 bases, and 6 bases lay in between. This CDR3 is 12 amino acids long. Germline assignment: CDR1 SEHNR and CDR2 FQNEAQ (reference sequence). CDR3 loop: CASSRRNSPLHF. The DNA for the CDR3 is TGTGCCAGCAGCCGCCGGAATTCACCCCTCCACTTT.

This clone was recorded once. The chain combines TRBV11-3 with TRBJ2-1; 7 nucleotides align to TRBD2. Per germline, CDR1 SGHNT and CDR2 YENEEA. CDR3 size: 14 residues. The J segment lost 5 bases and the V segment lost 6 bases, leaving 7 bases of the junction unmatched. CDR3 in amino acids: CASSFQSGNNEQFF. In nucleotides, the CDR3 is TGTGCCAGCAGTTTCCAAAGCGGGAACAATGAGCAGTTCTTC.

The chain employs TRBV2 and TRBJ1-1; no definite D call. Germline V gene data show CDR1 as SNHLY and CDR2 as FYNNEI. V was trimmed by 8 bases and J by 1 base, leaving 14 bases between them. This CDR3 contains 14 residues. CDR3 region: CASRALEPNTEAFF. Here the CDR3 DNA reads TGTGCCAGCCGCGCACTCGAGCCGAACACTGAAGCTTTCTTT.

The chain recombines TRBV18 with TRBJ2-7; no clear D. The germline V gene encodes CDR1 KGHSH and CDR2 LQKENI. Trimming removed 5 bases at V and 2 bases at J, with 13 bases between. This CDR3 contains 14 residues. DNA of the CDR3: TGTGCCAGCTCATTCGACGGCCTCCCCTACGAGCAGTACTTC. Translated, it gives CASSFDGLPYEQYF.

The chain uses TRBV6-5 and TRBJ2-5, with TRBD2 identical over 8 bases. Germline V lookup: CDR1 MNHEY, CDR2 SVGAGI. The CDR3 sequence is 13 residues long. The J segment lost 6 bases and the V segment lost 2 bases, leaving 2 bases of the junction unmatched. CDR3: CASSYPSGQTQYF. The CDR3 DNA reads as TGTGCCAGCAGTTACCCTAGCGGGCAGACCCAGTACTTC.

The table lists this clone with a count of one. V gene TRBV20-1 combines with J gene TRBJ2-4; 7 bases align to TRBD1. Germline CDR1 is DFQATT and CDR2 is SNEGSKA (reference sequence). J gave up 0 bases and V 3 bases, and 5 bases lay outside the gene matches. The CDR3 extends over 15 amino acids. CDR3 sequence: CSASWDSLAKNIQYF. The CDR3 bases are TGCAGTGCTAGTTGGGACAGCCTAGCCAAAAACATTCAGTACTTC.